The 18 T cell receptor beta chains below were found in one sample sequenced in a study of CD8 T cells in cerebrospinal fluid in Alzheimer's disease. TCRdb reprocessed the 10x single-cell sequencing reads, with one entry per CDR3 protein and no DNA. Here the sample table reports around 1,200 distinct CDR3 sequences. Sequencing was done on a sample of cerebrospinal fluid. These receptor sequences come from a human donor with Parkinson's disease.

Judged by frequency, this clonotype is large. J is TRBJ2-5 and V is TRBV7-2. The CDR3 sequence is 11 residues long. Looked up from germline, CDR1 is SGHTA and CDR2 is FQGNSA. CDR3 sequence: CASSNQGTQYF.

This clonotype shows up as medium-sized by frequency. The chain recombines TRBV15 with TRBJ2-7; TCRdb outputs TRBD1, but without DNA this stays unchecked. The CDR3 has 15 amino acids. Germline V gene lookup returns CDR1 LNHNV and CDR2 YYDKDF (reference sequence). The CDR3 loop reads CATSRDLQGRYEQYF.

This clonotype is identified as large from frequency. The chain combines TRBV5-6 with TRBJ1-1. The CDR3 extends over 19 amino acids. Looked up from germline, CDR1 is SGHDT and CDR2 is YYEEEE. The CDR3 spells CASSLDHLKGRQTATEAFF.

Frequency places this clonotype as hyperexpanded. The chain uses TRBV6-2 or TRBV6-3 and TRBJ2-5; checking the TCRdb D call of TRBD1 is not possible without DNA. Per the germline V gene, CDR1 is MNHEY and CDR2 is SVGEGT. This CDR3 has 17 residues. Here the CDR3 reads CASSYSTGDNIQETQYF.

The V call is TRBV7-3, the J call TRBJ2-2; TCRdb reports TRBD1, a call that lacks DNA to check it against. CDR3 length: 17 residues. The germline gives CDR1 SGHTA, CDR2 FQGTGA. Here the CDR3 reads CASSLLAGQDSYGELFF.

Judged by frequency, this clonotype is large (0.1 to 1%). The CDR3 loop is CASNFGFMNTEAFF. The chain carries TRBV12-3 or TRBV12-4 and TRBJ1-1. The CDR3 spans 14 residues.

This clonotype counts as medium-sized by frequency. V usage is TRBV2 and J usage is TRBJ2-7. Germline CDR1 is SNHLY and CDR2 is FYNNEI. The CDR3 spans 12 residues. The CDR3 region is CASGKGFYEQYF.

The CDR3 protein is CASSRTSGTLSYNEQFF. The V gene is TRBV6-5, the J gene TRBJ2-1; TCRdb proposes TRBD2, but this gene call is untestable without DNA. The CDR3 spans 17 residues. The germline gives CDR1 MNHEY, CDR2 SVGAGI.

This sequence joins TRBV6-5 and TRBJ2-7. From germline, CDR1 is MNHEY and CDR2 SVGAGI. The CDR3 is 18 amino acids. The CDR3 spells CASSYLPIYAGVAYEQYF.

By frequency, this clonotype registers medium-sized (0.01 to 0.1%). The chain has TRBV7-3 and TRBJ1-1. Germline-derived CDR1 and CDR2 are SGHTA and FQGTGA. This CDR3 is 13 amino acids long. This chain's CDR3 is CASSLTVNTEAFF.

By frequency, this clonotype registers medium-sized. V is TRBV3-1 and J is TRBJ2-3; TCRdb names TRBD2, which stays unverified in the absence of DNA. Germline assignment: CDR1 LGHDT and CDR2 YNNKEL (reference sequence). This CDR3 comprises 18 residues. The chain's CDR3 is CASSRQSLGLAVTDTQYF.

Frequency places this clonotype as medium-sized. This sequence joins TRBV14 and TRBJ1-3. This CDR3 is built from 14 residues. In germline, CDR1 is SGHDN, CDR2 FVKESK. The CDR3 spells CASSQEGLGNTIYF.

This clonotype is identified as medium-sized from frequency. The gene calls are TRBV11-3 and TRBJ2-1; TCRdb reports TRBD2, a call that lacks DNA to check it against. The germline CDR1 and CDR2 sequences are SGHNT and YENEEA. This CDR3 has 17 residues. CDR3 in amino acids: CASSPRPSGGAGGEQFF.

Frequency places this clonotype as large. The rearrangement joins TRBV20-1 to TRBJ1-2. This CDR3 contains 13 residues. The V gene's germline CDR1 is DFQATT and CDR2 SNEGSKA (reference sequence). CDR3 sequence: CSASGTVTYGYTF.

J is TRBJ2-6 and V is TRBV19; TCRdb proposes TRBD1, but this gene call is untestable without DNA. The CDR3 is made up of 14 amino acids. CDR1 and CDR2 (germline): LNHDA, SQIVND (reference sequence). The CDR3 is CASQTGAGANVLTF.

According to its frequency, this clonotype is medium-sized. Here the CDR3 reads CASSSPYVWGYTF. The chain couples TRBV27 to TRBJ1-2; the D call from TCRdb, TRBD1, cannot be confirmed without DNA. The CDR3 contains 13 residues. In germline, CDR1 is MNHEY, CDR2 SMNVEV (reference sequence).

This chain joins TRBV4-3 and TRBJ2-3. Looked up from germline, CDR1 is LGHNA and CDR2 is YSLEER. CDR3 size: 14 residues. CDR3 region: CASSPRPNPDTQYF.

Its frequency marks this clonotype as medium-sized. J is TRBJ1-4 and V is TRBV21-1. TRBV21-1 constitutes a pseudogene. This CDR3 is 13 amino acids long. CDR3 sequence: CASSKRDNEKLFF.